This T cell receptor beta chain originates from a study of T cell responses to AZD1222 COVID-19 vaccine. Study-wide background: Second-dose intervals of approximately 4 or approximately 12 weeks were pooled. Study-wide findings and caveats: White British ancestry dominated among donors, who included more females, and clonal diversity was possibly underestimated.

Sequencing used immunoSEQ multiplex PCR; TCRdb keeps in-frame clones, though not all of them. The sample contains around 90,000 clones, roughly 85% of which appear only once. Of note for this clone: Its antigen is currently unknown.

The CDR3 loop spans 16 amino acids. V shed 0 bases and J 6 bases; nucleotides not matched to a gene: 6. CDR1 is SGHTA, CDR2 FQGNSA, per germline. The sample was peripheral blood, taken on day 0 of AZD1222 vaccination. The chain combines TRBV7-2 with TRBJ1-5; 9 positions agree with TRBD1. The source of this sequence is an adult in good health. Here the CDR3 reads CASSLATGGSGQPQHF. The CDR3 DNA reads as TGTGCCAGCAGCTTAGCGACAGGGGGATCAGGTCAGCCCCAGCATTTT. Full variable domain (outside the CDR3, taken from reference TRBV7-2 and TRBJ1-5): GAGVSQSPSNKVTEKGKDVELRCDPISGHTALYWYRQSLGQGLEFLIYFQGNSAPDKSGLPSDRFSAERTGGSVSTLTIQRTQQEDSAVYLCASSLATGGSGQPQHFGDGTRLSIL.